The sequence of this T cell receptor (beta chain) was determined in a study of blood T cell repertoires in COVID-19. Across the whole study: The United States, Italy and Spain supplied acute and convalescent COVID-19 samples.

CDR1 MNHEY and CDR2 SMNVEV come from the germline V gene (reference sequence). This CDR3 has 15 amino acids. Trimming pared 2 bases from V and 0 bases from J, leaving 8 bases between. Using immunoSEQ multiplex PCR, the repertoire was profiled, and TCRdb retains in-frame clones only, with some absent. Among 200,000 to 300,000 clones, around 90% were seen once, and the ten largest hold 2.6%. Enrolled through a virtual design, the participants were between 18 and 89 years of age and came from some 25 US areas. This sequence joins TRBV27 and TRBJ2-1, with TRBD2 as a possible D gene (6 bases). The sample taken for sequencing was PBMCs or T cells enriched from blood (not recorded which). This TCR was sampled from a woman in her 30s with acute COVID-19. This chain's CDR3 is CASSLGGSSYNEQFF. The CDR3 nucleotides read TGTGCCAGCAGTTTAGGAGGGAGCTCCTACAATGAGCAGTTCTTC.